The source of this T cell receptor beta chain is a study of blood T cell repertoires in COVID-19. The table came from immunoSEQ multiplex PCR; TCRdb's copy has only in-frame clones and leaves some out. Here the sample spans 60,000 to 85,000 clones, about 80% being singletons. Germline values: CDR1 SQVTM, CDR2 ANQGSEA. The V and J ends lost 4 bases and 1 base respectively, with 13 bases between them. The length of the CDR3 is 14 residues. The origin of this receptor is a man older than 75 with acute or convalescent COVID-19. The rearrangement links TRBV29-1 to TRBJ1-1; D uncertain. Sequencing used peripheral blood. Here the CDR3 DNA reads TGCAGCGTTGTACTCCGGTCCCCGAACACTGAAGCTTTCTTT. It specifies CSVVLRSPNTEAFF.